This record concerns one T cell receptor (beta chain) sequence. The V gene's germline CDR1 is GTSNPN and CDR2 SVGIG (reference sequence). CDR3 size: 13 residues. V shed 1 base and J 6 bases; nucleotides not matched to a gene: 1. This record comes from a study of CD8 T cells in Susac syndrome. Random hexamers were used to reverse transcribe about 0.45 to 1 ug of RNA. TCRdb called the immunoSEQ multiplex PCR reads again in MiXCR, with one record for every CDR3 protein. The data show about 140,000 distinct CDR3 sequences, over 90% seen once. The source of this sequence is a human donor with Susac syndrome. The material sequenced was CD4+ T cells from PBMCs. The chain joins TRBV30 to TRBJ1-5, with 9 bases fitting TRBD1. The CDR3 sequence is CAWSGQGVQPQHF. CDR3 bases: TGTGCCTGGAGTGGACAGGGGGTTCAGCCCCAGCATTTT.